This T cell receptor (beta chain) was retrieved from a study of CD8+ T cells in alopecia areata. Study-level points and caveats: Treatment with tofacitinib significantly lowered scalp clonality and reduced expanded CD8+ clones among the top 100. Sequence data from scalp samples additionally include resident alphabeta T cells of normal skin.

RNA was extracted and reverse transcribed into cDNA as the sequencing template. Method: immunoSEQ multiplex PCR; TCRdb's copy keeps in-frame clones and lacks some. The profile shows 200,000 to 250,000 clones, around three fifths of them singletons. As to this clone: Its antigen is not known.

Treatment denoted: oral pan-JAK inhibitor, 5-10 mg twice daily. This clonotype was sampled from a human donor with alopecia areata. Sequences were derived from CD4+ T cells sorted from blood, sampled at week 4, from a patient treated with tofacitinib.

The CDR3 is CSGMDRPSYGYTF. The CDR3 DNA reads TGCAGCGGGATGGACAGACCGAGTTATGGCTACACCTTC. This chain connects TRBV29-1 to TRBJ1-2, with D possibly TRBD1 on 6 matching bases. The V gene lost 7 bases and the J gene lost 5 bases, with 17 bases spanning the gap. The CDR3 totals 13 residues. Germline V CDR1 and CDR2: SQVTM, ANQGSEA. The entire variable domain, with the rest obtained from reference TRBV29-1 and TRBJ1-2, is as follows: SAVISQKPSRDICQRGTSLTIQCQVDSQVTMMFWYRQQPGQSLTLIATANQGSEATYESGFVIDKFPISRPNLTFSTLTVSNMSPEDSSIYLCSGMDRPSYGYTFGSGTRLTVV.